These 2 T cell receptor beta chains were all obtained from the same sample, sequenced in a study of graft-versus-host responses after intestinal transplantation. Assay: immunoSEQ multiplex PCR; the TCRdb copy retains only in-frame clones and omits some. The table has over 20,000 clones, about 88% seen once. Sample: PBMCs, taken roughly 65 days after intestinal transplantation. These receptors were obtained from a human patient who received an intestinal transplant, so some T cells may come from the graft donor.

The chain combines TRBV5-1 with TRBJ2-7; the match to TRBD1 covers 9 bases. Losses at the gene ends were 0 bases for V and 3 bases for J; bases not matched to a gene: 4. Looked up from germline, CDR1 is SGHRS and CDR2 is YFSETQ. The CDR3 runs 15 residues. CDR3 nucleotide sequence: TGCGCCAGCAGCTTGGGGGACAGGGCCTACTACGAGCAGTACTTC. Encoded protein: CASSLGDRAYYEQYF.

The sample holds a few counts of this clone. The junction does not match germline at one end; this may be a read error. The chain recombines TRBV7-9 with TRBJ2-5; 7 bases align to TRBD1. Germline CDR1 is SEHNR and CDR2 is FQNEAQ (reference sequence). The CDR3 has 14 amino acids. The CDR3 nucleotides read TGTGCCAGCAGCCTAGCAGGGGGCCAAGAGACCCAGTACTTC. It yields the protein CASSLAGGQETQYF.